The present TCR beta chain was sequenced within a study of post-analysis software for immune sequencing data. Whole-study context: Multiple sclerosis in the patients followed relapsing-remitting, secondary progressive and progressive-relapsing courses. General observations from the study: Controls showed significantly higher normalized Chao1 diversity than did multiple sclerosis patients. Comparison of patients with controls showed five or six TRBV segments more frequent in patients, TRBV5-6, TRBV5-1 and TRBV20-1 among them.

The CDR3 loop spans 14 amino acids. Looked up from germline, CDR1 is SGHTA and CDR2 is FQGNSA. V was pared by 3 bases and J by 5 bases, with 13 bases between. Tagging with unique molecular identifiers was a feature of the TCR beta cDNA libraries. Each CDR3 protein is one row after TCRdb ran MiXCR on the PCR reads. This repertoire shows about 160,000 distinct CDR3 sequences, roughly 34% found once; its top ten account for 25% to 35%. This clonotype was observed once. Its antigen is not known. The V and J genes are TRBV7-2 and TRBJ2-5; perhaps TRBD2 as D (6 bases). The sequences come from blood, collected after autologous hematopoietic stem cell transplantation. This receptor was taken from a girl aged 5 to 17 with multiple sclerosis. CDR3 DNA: TGTGCCAGCAGCTTCCCGGGAGAGTGGGAGACCCAGTACTTC. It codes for CASSFPGEWETQYF.